Following are 20 T cell receptor beta chains from one sample sequenced in a study of CD8+ T cells in alopecia areata (dated by TCRdb to the late 2010s). The time point label, read with the paper, signifies: more than three weeks on oral tofacitinib. The treatment or condition label on this specimen signifies: oral pan-JAK inhibitor, 5-10 mg twice daily. Library preparation was by the immunoSEQ multiplex PCR assay. RNA was extracted from all samples and reverse transcribed into cDNA, which served as template for TCR sequencing. Entries here come from immuneACCESS through TCRdb and include only in-frame sequences with V and J called. Some clones fail to appear in such tables; in the studies checked, an unresolved V gene covers under half of the shortfall, and the cause of the remainder is unknown. The sample table records about 120,000 clones; approximately 53% of these occur just once. In total, the top ten clones hold roughly 0.5% of the sample.

The sample consisted of CD4+ T cells sorted from blood, taken at week 4, from a patient treated with tofacitinib. The source of these receptors is a human donor with alopecia areata.

This chain connects TRBV18 to TRBJ2-3; either TRBD1 or TRBD2 may supply D (5 bases each). Trimming removed 1 base from V and 4 bases from J, with 9 bases in between. The CDR3 sequence is 14 residues long. Germline V gives CDR1 KGHSH, CDR2 LQKENI. For the CDR3, the DNA is TGTGCCAGCTCACCACTTGGGGGATCAGATACGCAGTATTTT. It translates to CASSPLGGSDTQYF.

This clone was found a few times. The V and J genes are TRBV7-9 and TRBJ2-4; a possible D gene is TRBD2 (5 bases). V lost 1 base to trimming and J lost 3 bases, with 7 bases between them. Per germline, CDR1 SEHNR and CDR2 FQNEAQ (reference sequence). The CDR3 has 14 amino acids. CDR3 in amino acids: CASSLEDYKNIQYF. DNA for the CDR3: TGTGCCAGCAGCTTAGAAGACTACAAAAACATTCAGTACTTC.

This chain links TRBV6-1 with TRBJ1-1; D is undetermined. The CDR3 loop spans 14 amino acids. Germline loops: CDR1 MNHNS, CDR2 SASEGT. Deletions cut 3 bases from V and 1 base from J, with 9 bases between. CDR3 sequence (DNA): TGTGCCAGCAGTGATGCGTTTTCGAACACTGAAGCTTTCTTT. Its translation is CASSDAFSNTEAFF.

The gene calls are TRBV13 and TRBJ1-2; 7 bases agree with TRBD1. V shed 5 bases, J shed 5 bases, and the junction held 5 bases outside the gene matches. This CDR3 has 13 residues. Per the germline V gene, CDR1 is PRHDT and CDR2 is FYEKMQ (reference sequence). The CDR3 region is CASSPRQGYGYTF. The CDR3 DNA is TGTGCCAGCAGCCCTCGACAGGGATATGGCTACACCTTC.

The rearrangement joins TRBV29-1 to TRBJ1-1; 7 nucleotides agree with TRBD1. CDR3 length equals 11 residues. CDR1 SQVTM and CDR2 ANQGSEA come from the germline V gene. V shed 7 bases and J 4 bases; nucleotides not matched to a gene: 3. The CDR3 DNA follows: TGCAGCGCAGGGACAGTCACTGAAGCTTTCTTT. Its translation: CSAGTVTEAFF.

The chain links TRBV5-1 to TRBJ2-5; D is undetermined. Germline-derived CDR1 and CDR2 are SGHRS and YFSETQ. The CDR3 extends over 12 amino acids. The V end was cut by 1 base, the J end by 5 bases, with 6 bases between. Here the CDR3 reads CASSLTEETQYF. The CDR3 DNA is TGCGCCAGCAGCTTGACAGAGGAGACCCAGTACTTC.

This clone was observed a handful of times. The V gene is TRBV19, the J gene TRBJ2-3; the D call may be TRBD1 or TRBD2 (6 bases each). Looked up from germline, CDR1 is LNHDA and CDR2 is SQIVND (reference sequence). V lost 1 base to trimming and J lost 7 bases, with 9 bases between them. CDR3 length equals 13 residues. The DNA of the CDR3 is TGTGCCAGTAGTATAGGAGGGGGGAATACGCAGTATTTT. It encodes CASSIGGGNTQYF.

The genes are TRBV30 and TRBJ2-1; D is perhaps TRBD2 (6 bases). This CDR3 comprises 14 residues. Trimming removed 4 bases from V and 4 bases from J, with 14 bases in between. The germline CDR1 and CDR2 sequences are GTSNPN and SVGIG (reference sequence). This CDR3 reads CAWTYGSSYNEQFF. The DNA of the CDR3 is TGTGCCTGGACATACGGGAGTTCATACAATGAGCAGTTCTTC.

This clone was seen repeatedly, ten times or more. J is TRBJ1-3 and V is TRBV5-6; D gene uncertain. The CDR3 consists of 14 residues. The V and J ends lost 4 bases and 0 bases respectively, with 8 bases between them. Germline V lookup: CDR1 SGHDT, CDR2 YYEEEE. CDR3 coding DNA: TGTGCCAGCAGCCGCCGGGACTCTGGAAACACCATATATTTT. Protein product: CASSRRDSGNTIYF.

This chain joins TRBV30 and TRBJ1-2; D is uncertain. The CDR3 has 11 residues. V dropped 2 bases and J dropped 7 bases, with 8 bases sitting between them. CDR1 and CDR2 from the germline V gene are GTSNPN and SVGIG (reference sequence). As DNA, the CDR3 is TGTGCCTGGAGTCGGGAAGTTGGCTACACCTTC. This gives the protein CAWSREVGYTF. The full variable domain, with the rest looked up from reference TRBV30 and TRBJ1-2, is SQTIHQWPATLVQPVGSPLSLECTVEGTSNPNLYWYRQAAGRGLQLLFYSVGIGQISSEVPQNLSASRPQDRQFILSSKKLLLSDSGFYLCAWSREVGYTFGSGTRLTVV.

This clone was recorded a few times. The rearrangement uses TRBV15 and TRBJ2-3; no clear D gene. Germline values: CDR1 LNHNV, CDR2 YYDKDF (reference sequence). V lost 0 bases and J lost 3, with 10 bases in between. This CDR3 spans 15 amino acids. The CDR3 DNA follows: TGTGCCACCAGCAGAGATATGGCCAAGACAGATACGCAGTATTTT. Translated: CATSRDMAKTDTQYF. Full variable domain (outside the CDR3, taken from reference TRBV15 and TRBJ2-3): DAMVIQNPRYQVTQFGKPVTLSCSQTLNHNVMYWYQQKSSQAPKLLFHYYDKDFNNEADTPDNFQSRRPNTSFCFLDIRSPGLGDTAMYLCATSRDMAKTDTQYFGPGTRLTVL.

This clone has more than one count but fewer than ten. This chain links TRBV19 with TRBJ1-1, with D perhaps matching TRBD1 (5 bases). The V end was cut by 6 bases, the J end by 5 bases, with 16 bases between. The germline CDR1 and CDR2 sequences are LNHDA and SQIVND (reference sequence). The CDR3 is made up of 14 amino acids. The DNA of the CDR3 is TGTGCCAGTAGAGACGGGGACCCGGGGACTGAAGCTTTCTTT. This encodes CASRDGDPGTEAFF. The full variable domain, rest sourced from reference TRBV19 and TRBJ1-1, is DGGITQSPKYLFRKEGQNVTLSCEQNLNHDAMYWYRQDPGQGLRLIYYSQIVNDFQKGDIAEGYSVSREKKESFPLTVTSAQKNPTAFYLCASRDGDPGTEAFFGQGTRLTVV.

The chain recombines TRBV7-9 with TRBJ1-1; no definite D call. V lost 3 bases to trimming and J lost 1 base, with 9 bases between them. The CDR3 is 14 amino acids. The V gene's germline CDR1 is SEHNR and CDR2 FQNEAQ (reference sequence). CDR3 residues: CASSFTAGNTEAFF. Written as DNA, the CDR3 is TGTGCCAGCAGCTTTACAGCGGGGAACACTGAAGCTTTCTTT.

This clone came up a few times. The chain combines TRBV5-1 with TRBJ2-5; 8 nucleotides line up with TRBD1. The DNA end is a closer match to TRBJ2-7, so the J assignment may be wrong. The V gene's germline CDR1 is SGHRS and CDR2 YFSETQ. The CDR3 has 13 amino acids. This CDR3 is CASSLWTGYEQYF. The CDR3 DNA sequence: TGCGCCAGCAGCTTGTGGACAGGGTACGAGCAGTACTTC.

The rearrangement joins TRBV11-2 to TRBJ2-1, with TRBD1 identical over 9 bases. The ends lost 5 bases at V and 10 bases at J; junction bases unmatched: 9. The CDR3 is 14 residues long. CDR1 is SGHAT and CDR2 is FQNNGV in the germline V gene. DNA of the CDR3: TGTGCCAGCAGCCTCGGGACAGGGCCCTTGGAGCAGTTCTTC. Encoded protein: CASSLGTGPLEQFF.

The rearrangement uses TRBV29-1 and TRBJ2-1, with 9 bases matching TRBD2. The CDR3 is made up of 14 amino acids. The germline gives CDR1 SQVTM, CDR2 ANQGSEA. V shed 3 bases, J shed 2 bases, and the junction held 2 bases outside the gene matches. CDR3 bases: TGCAGCGTTGATGGCGGGAGGGCCTACAATGAGCAGTTCTTC. It translates to CSVDGGRAYNEQFF.

The chain couples TRBV30 to TRBJ1-5, with TRBD1 as a possible D gene (5 bases). Trimming took 2 bases from V and 4 from J, leaving 12 bases between them. The CDR3 covers 14 residues. Germline values: CDR1 GTSNPN, CDR2 SVGIG (reference sequence). The CDR3 DNA is TGTGCCTGGAGTAAGGGGACGTATAATCAGCCCCAGCATTTT. It codes for CAWSKGTYNQPQHF.

This clone has a handful of counts. The chain uses TRBV7-9 and TRBJ1-2; D gene uncertain. Germline values: CDR1 SEHNR, CDR2 FQNEAQ (reference sequence). V shed 0 bases and J shed 12 bases, with 17 bases lying between them. The length of the CDR3 is 14 residues. The CDR3 reads CASSLAGSPFADTF. CDR3 nucleotides: TGTGCCAGCAGCTTAGCGGGGTCCCCCTTTGCCGACACCTTC.

The chain joins TRBV28 to TRBJ1-2; no clear D. CDR3 length: 11 residues. Looked up from germline, CDR1 is MDHEN and CDR2 is SYDVKM. Trimming stripped 3 bases from V and 5 bases from J, with 4 bases between. CDR3 nucleotides: TGTGCCAGCAGTTTTGGATATGGCTACACCTTC. It yields the protein CASSFGYGYTF.

This clone was detected only a few times. This chain uses TRBV30 with TRBJ2-7, with 7 positions matching TRBD1. This CDR3 is built from 14 residues. Looked up from germline, CDR1 is GTSNPN and CDR2 is SVGIG (reference sequence). With 8 bases clipped from V and 2 bases from J, the junction kept 12 bases outside the gene matches. This CDR3 is CASDSRGSTYEQYF. CDR3 in DNA: TGTGCCAGCGACAGCAGGGGGTCAACCTACGAGCAGTACTTC. The full variable domain, completed using reference TRBV30 and TRBJ2-7, is SQTIHQWPATLVQPVGSPLSLECTVEGTSNPNLYWYRQAAGRGLQLLFYSVGIGQISSEVPQNLSASRPQDRQFILSSKKLLLSDSGFYLCASDSRGSTYEQYFGPGTRLTVT.